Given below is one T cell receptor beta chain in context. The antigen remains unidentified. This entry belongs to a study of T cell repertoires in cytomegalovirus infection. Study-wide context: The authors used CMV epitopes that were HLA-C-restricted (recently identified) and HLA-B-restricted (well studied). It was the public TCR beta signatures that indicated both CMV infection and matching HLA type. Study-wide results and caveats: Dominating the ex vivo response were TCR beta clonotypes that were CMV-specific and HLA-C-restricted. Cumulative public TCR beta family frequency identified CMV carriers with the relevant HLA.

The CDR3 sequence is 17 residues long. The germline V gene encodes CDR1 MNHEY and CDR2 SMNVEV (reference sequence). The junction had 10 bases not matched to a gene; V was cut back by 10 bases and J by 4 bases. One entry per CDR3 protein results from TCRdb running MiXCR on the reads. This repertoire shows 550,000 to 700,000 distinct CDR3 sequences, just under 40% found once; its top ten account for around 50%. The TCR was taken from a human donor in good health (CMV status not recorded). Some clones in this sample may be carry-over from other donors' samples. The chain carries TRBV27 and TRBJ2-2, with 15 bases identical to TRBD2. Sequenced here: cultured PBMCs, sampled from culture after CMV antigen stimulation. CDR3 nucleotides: TGTGCCACCGCCGGACTAGCGGGGGGGCTGGGCACCGGGGAGCTGTTTTTT. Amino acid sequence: CATAGLAGGLGTGELFF.